This T cell receptor beta chain was found in a study of blood T cell repertoires in COVID-19. Study-level information: PBMCs, B-cell-depleted T cells, or T cells provided the cDNA or gDNA that made up the material.

Patients of the Seattle cohort, enrolled during active infection, were followed longitudinally. Per the original data handling: Estimates of nucleated cell counts were drawn from the amplification of reference gene primers. Some clones are missing from TCRdb's copy, which holds only in-frame ones; the method was immunoSEQ multiplex PCR. V and J calls and clone size come straight from that table; D and trimming were deduced from the DNA. The data contain about 99,000 clones, around 88% of them singletons. This sequence was found in a man aged 45-65 years with COVID-19, enrolled during active disease. Sequencing was carried out using peripheral blood.

The chain's CDR3 is CASKASGETQYF. CDR3 in DNA: TGTGCCAGTAAGGCTAGTGGGGAGACCCAGTACTTC. V is TRBV19 and J is TRBJ2-5; D is unclear. Trimming took 7 bases from V and 5 from J, leaving 11 bases between them. The CDR3 consists of 12 residues. Per germline, CDR1 LNHDA and CDR2 SQIVND (reference sequence).